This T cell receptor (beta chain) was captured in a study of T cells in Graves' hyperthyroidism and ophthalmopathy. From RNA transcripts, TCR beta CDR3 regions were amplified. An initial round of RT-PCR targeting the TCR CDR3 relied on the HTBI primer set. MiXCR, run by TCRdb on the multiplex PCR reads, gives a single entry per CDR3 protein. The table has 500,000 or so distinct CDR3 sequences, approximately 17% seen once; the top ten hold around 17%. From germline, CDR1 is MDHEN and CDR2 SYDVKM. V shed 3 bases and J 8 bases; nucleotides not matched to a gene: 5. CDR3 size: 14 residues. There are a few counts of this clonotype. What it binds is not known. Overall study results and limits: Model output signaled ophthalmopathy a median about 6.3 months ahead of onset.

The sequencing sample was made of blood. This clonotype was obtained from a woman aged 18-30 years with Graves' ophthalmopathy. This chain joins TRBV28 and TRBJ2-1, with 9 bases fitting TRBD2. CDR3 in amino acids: CASSLSGLAHEQFF. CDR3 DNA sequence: TGTGCCAGCAGTTTGTCGGGACTAGCACATGAGCAGTTCTTC.